This T cell receptor (beta chain) stems from a study of T cell responses to AZD1222 COVID-19 vaccine (dated by TCRdb to the early 2020s). About the study as a whole: AZD1222 recipients given second doses at about 4 weeks or at about 12 weeks were pooled, since spike-specific TCR depth and breadth were not found to differ between the two schedules. TCR sequencing was performed for fewer than 250 trial participants, of whom some 200 were given two doses of AZD1222 and 26 were given two doses of MenACWY control vaccine. Trial participants were enrolled by age into 18-55, 56-69 and 70-plus year subgroups, with about 150, 28 and 57 TCR-sequenced participants respectively. Overall results and qualifications from the work: Reportedly, almost half of the unique spike-specific TCRs recognized epitopes lying outside the regions that are mutated in the B.1.351 and B.1.1.7 variants. CD4 TCRs associated with the vaccine covered the entire spike protein, and the dominant responses were in regions 160-218 and 743-854. A significant rise in spike-specific TCR breadth and depth was observed after two AZD1222 doses relative to day 0 and relative to MenACWY recipients. Only five to seven AZD1222 recipients were SARS-CoV-2 seropositive at baseline, limiting conclusions about previously exposed vaccinees. In the small 56-69-year group, the increase in depth fell short of significance, most likely because of low power. Participants were mostly white British and included more females than males, and it was suggested by the authors that clonal diversity may have been underestimated. Because no day 14 peak-response samples were available, repertoires were characterized only after the peak T cell response.

In the germline V gene, CDR1 corresponds to MNHEY and CDR2 to SVGEGT. At the junction V is shortened by 3 bases and J by 9 bases, with 12 bases in between. The CDR3 sequence holds 13 residues, the cysteine and phenylalanine included. Of the read, only the CDR3 DNA is kept; its 39 bases are in frame from base 1. Details on this clone: It lacks a known antigen. Per-nucleotide qualities are absent, and no much larger clonotype sits a single base away.

The CDR3 regions of human TCRbeta chains were subjected to immunosequencing. Concerning the study's data processing: Repertoire TCRs were matched against a reference library of SARS-CoV-2-specific TCRs generated with the MIRA antigen-specificity platform. Breadth meant the fraction of unique TCRs that were SARS-CoV-2-associated, whereas depth meant the fraction of total T cells that were SARS-CoV-2-associated. Using the MIRA data, each spike-specific TCR was assigned both to the spike region to which the TCR was reactive and to a CD4 or CD8 class. Log10-transformed breadth and depth values were compared by one-way ANOVA with Sidak's multiple comparisons tests. TCRdb limited this immuneACCESS table to in-frame rearrangements with V and J called. A share of clones is missing; checked studies link under half to unresolved V genes, and the rest is unexplained. V and J calls and clone size come straight from that table; D and trimming were deduced from the DNA. The sample table contains around 72,000 clones; only one count was recorded for approximately 80% of them. Under 6.5% of the sample comes from the top ten.

Taken with the paper, the label for time point translates to: baseline before first vaccination. Vaccinee samples came from UK trials COV001 and COV002, including a single-blind randomized controlled phase 2/3 trial of AZD1222 (ChAdOx1 nCoV-19) in healthy adults. For TCRbeta chain sequencing, PBMC samples were collected from trial participants at day 0 and at day 28 after the second dose. This specimen was peripheral blood, taken on day 0 of AZD1222 vaccination. The rearrangement joined TRBV6-2 or TRBV6-3 to TRBJ1-5, with an unclear D gene assignment. The source is an adult in good health. The DNA sequence is TGTGCCAGCAGTTATGGAGTTTATCTGCCCCAGCATTTT. Translated, it gives CASSYGVYLPQHF.